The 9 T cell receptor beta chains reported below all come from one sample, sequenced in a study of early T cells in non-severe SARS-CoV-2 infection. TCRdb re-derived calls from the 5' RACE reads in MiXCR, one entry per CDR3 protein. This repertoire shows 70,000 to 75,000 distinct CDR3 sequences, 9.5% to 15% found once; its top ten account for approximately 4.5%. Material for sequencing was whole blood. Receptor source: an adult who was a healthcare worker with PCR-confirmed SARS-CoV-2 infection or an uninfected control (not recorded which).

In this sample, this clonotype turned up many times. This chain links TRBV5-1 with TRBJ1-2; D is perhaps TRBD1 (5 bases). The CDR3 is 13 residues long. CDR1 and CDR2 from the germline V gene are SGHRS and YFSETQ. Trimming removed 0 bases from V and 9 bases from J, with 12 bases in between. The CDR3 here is CASSLGGTHSYTF. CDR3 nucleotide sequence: TGCGCCAGCAGCTTGGGAGGGACCCACAGCTACACCTTC.

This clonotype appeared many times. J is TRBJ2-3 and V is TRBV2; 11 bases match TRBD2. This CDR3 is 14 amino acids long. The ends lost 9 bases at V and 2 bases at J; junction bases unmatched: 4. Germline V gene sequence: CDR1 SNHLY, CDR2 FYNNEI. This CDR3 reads CASASGRTTDTQYF. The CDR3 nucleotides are TGTGCCAGTGCTAGCGGGAGGACCACAGATACGCAGTATTTT.

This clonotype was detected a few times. The CDR3 spells CASSFRQGGETQYF. The DNA of the CDR3 is TGCGCCAGCAGCTTTAGGCAGGGAGGAGAGACCCAGTACTTC. The chain couples TRBV5-1 to TRBJ2-5; possibly TRBD2 for D (6 bases). V was pared by 2 bases and J by 4 bases, with 12 bases between. CDR1 and CDR2 from the germline V gene are SGHRS and YFSETQ. The length of the CDR3 is 14 residues.

The CDR3, as DNA: TGTGCCAGCAGCGGAGTTACGGGACCTAGGCGCTACACCTTC. Protein: CASSGVTGPRRYTF. The chain couples TRBV9 to TRBJ1-2; D is perhaps TRBD1 (5 bases). CDR1 SGDLS and CDR2 YYNGEE come from the germline V gene. Trimming removed 3 bases at V and 9 bases at J, with 18 bases between. This CDR3 is built from 14 residues.

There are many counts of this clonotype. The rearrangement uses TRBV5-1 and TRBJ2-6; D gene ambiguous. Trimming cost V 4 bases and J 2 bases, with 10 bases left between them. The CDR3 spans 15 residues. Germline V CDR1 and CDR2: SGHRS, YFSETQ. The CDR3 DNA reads TGCGCCAGCAGCCTTCTATTGCCTGGGGCCAACGTCCTGACTTTC. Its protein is CASSLLLPGANVLTF.

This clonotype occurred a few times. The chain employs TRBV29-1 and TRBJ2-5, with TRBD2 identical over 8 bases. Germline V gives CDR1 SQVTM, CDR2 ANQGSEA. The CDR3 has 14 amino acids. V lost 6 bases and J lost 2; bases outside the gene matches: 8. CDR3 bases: TGCAGCGTCGGCTTTCCGGGAGGGCAAGAGACCCAGTACTTC. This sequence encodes CSVGFPGGQETQYF.

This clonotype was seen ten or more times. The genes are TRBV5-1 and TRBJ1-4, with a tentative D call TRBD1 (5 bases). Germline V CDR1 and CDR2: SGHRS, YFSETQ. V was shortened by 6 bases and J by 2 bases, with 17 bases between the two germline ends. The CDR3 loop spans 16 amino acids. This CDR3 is CASKGGRGLTNEKLFF. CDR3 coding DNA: TGCGCCAGCAAGGGTGGAAGGGGCTTGACTAATGAAAAACTGTTTTTT.

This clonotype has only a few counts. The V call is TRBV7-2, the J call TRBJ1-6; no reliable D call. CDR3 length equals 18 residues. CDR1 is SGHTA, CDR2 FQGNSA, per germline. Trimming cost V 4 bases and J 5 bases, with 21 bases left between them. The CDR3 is CASSSPPGSSPNNSPLHF. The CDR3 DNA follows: TGTGCCAGCAGCTCACCCCCGGGGTCGTCTCCCAATAATTCACCCCTCCACTTT.

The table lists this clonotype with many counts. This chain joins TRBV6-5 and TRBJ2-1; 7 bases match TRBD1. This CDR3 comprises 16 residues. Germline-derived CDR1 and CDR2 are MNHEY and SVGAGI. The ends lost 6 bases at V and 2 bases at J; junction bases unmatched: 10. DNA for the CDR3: TGTGCCAGCAGAAAGGGGACAGCCTCTCCCTACAATGAGCAGTTCTTC. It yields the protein CASRKGTASPYNEQFF.